The rows below give T cell receptor beta chains drawn from one sample of a study of control samples from healthy donors and cancer patients. Sequenced by immunoSEQ multiplex PCR; TCRdb stores in-frame clones only, minus some. The sample lists about 160,000 clones; roughly 90% were seen once. The specimen sequenced was blood. The receptor source for this set is a man in his thirties or forties in good health. Each CDR3 is given with its conserved first and last residue. D genes are given only for firm matches. Only some rows state a clone size, as once, few, many or a class for expanded clones.

clone_size: NA
j_call: TRBJ1-4
d_call: NA
v_call: TRBV5-4
cdr3_length: 16
cdr3_nt: TGTGCCAGCAGCTTATCGGGGGGCCTATCTAATGAAAAACTGTTTTTT
cdr3_aa: CASSLSGGLSNEKLFF

clone_size: once
j_call: TRBJ1-4
d_call: NA
v_call: TRBV20-1
cdr3_length: 10
cdr3_nt: TGCGCGGGGGGAGGTGAAAAACTGTTTTTT
cdr3_aa: CAGGGEKLFF

clone_size: NA
j_call: TRBJ1-4
d_call: NA
v_call: TRBV3-1/TRBV3-2
cdr3_length: 11
cdr3_nt: TGTGCCAGCAGCTCGGGGGGAAAACTGTTTTTT
cdr3_aa: CASSSGGKLFF

clone_size: NA
j_call: TRBJ2-3
d_call: TRBD2
v_call: TRBV3-1/TRBV3-2
cdr3_length: 16
cdr3_nt: TGTGCCAGCAGCAACCGCGCGGGGGGGCTTAGGGATACGCAGTATTTT
cdr3_aa: CASSNRAGGLRDTQYF

clone_size: NA
j_call: TRBJ2-2
d_call: NA
v_call: TRBV7-9
cdr3_length: 19
cdr3_nt: TGTGCCAGCACCACCCCCCCCCACAGGGGGGGTCTGAACACCGGGGAGCTGTTTTTT
cdr3_aa: CASTTPPHRGGLNTGELFF

clone_size: NA
j_call: TRBJ1-4
d_call: NA
v_call: TRBV2
cdr3_length: 14
cdr3_nt: TGTGCCAGCCAATCACCGGACTCTAATGAAAAACTGTTTTTT
cdr3_aa: CASQSPDSNEKLFF

clone_size: NA
j_call: TRBJ1-6
d_call: TRBD1
v_call: TRBV19
cdr3_length: 19
cdr3_nt: TGTGCCTCCCTCCCTTCCGGGACAGGGGAGAAGTCCTATAATTCACCCCTCCACTTT
cdr3_aa: CASLPSGTGEKSYNSPLHF

clone_size: NA
j_call: TRBJ2-1
d_call: NA
v_call: TRBV12-5
cdr3_length: 14
cdr3_nt: TGTGCTAGTGGGGGGACAACCGACCACAATGAGCAGTTCTTC
cdr3_aa: CASGGTTDHNEQFF

clone_size: NA
j_call: TRBJ2-4
d_call: TRBD2
v_call: TRBV15
cdr3_length: 15
cdr3_nt: TGTGCCACCAGCAACCCGGGAGGTAGCGGGGGCCTTCAGTACTTC
cdr3_aa: CATSNPGGSGGLQYF

clone_size: NA
j_call: TRBJ2-1
d_call: NA
v_call: TRBV12-3/TRBV12-4
cdr3_length: 13
cdr3_nt: TGTGCCAGCAGTTTTTCAGTATACAATGAGCAGTTCTTC
cdr3_aa: CASSFSVYNEQFF

clone_size: NA
j_call: TRBJ1-2
d_call: NA
v_call: TRBV5-1
cdr3_length: 13
cdr3_nt: TGCGCCAGCAGCTTGGATGGGAACTATGGCTACACCTTC
cdr3_aa: CASSLDGNYGYTF

clone_size: NA
j_call: TRBJ2-6
d_call: NA
v_call: TRBV5-6
cdr3_length: 16
cdr3_nt: TGTGCCAGCAGCCCGCGGGATGTCGTTGGGGCCAACGTCCTGACTTTC
cdr3_aa: CASSPRDVVGANVLTF

clone_size: once
j_call: TRBJ2-7
d_call: TRBD1
v_call: TRBV5-1
cdr3_length: 14
cdr3_nt: TGCGCCAGCAGCTGGACAGGGGAGTCCTACGAGCAGTACTTC
cdr3_aa: CASSWTGESYEQYF

clone_size: NA
j_call: TRBJ2-7
d_call: TRBD1
v_call: TRBV5-1
cdr3_length: 15
cdr3_nt: TGCGCCAGCAGCTCCTTCAGGGACAGCCCCTACGAGCAGTACTTC
cdr3_aa: CASSSFRDSPYEQYF

clone_size: NA
j_call: TRBJ2-2
d_call: NA
v_call: TRBV14
cdr3_length: 17
cdr3_nt: TGTGCCAGCAGCCAAGATCCTCAAGGGGCGCGCACCGGGGAGCTGTTTTTT
cdr3_aa: CASSQDPQGARTGELFF

clone_size: NA
j_call: TRBJ1-2
d_call: NA
v_call: TRBV5-1
cdr3_length: 13
cdr3_nt: TGCGCCAGCAGCTTCGAGGGGGGCGATGGCTACACCTTC
cdr3_aa: CASSFEGGDGYTF

clone_size: few
j_call: TRBJ1-4
d_call: TRBD1
v_call: TRBV28
cdr3_length: 15
cdr3_nt: TGTGCCAGCAGTTTTGGGACAGGGGGCAGGGAAAAACTGTTTTTT
cdr3_aa: CASSFGTGGREKLFF

clone_size: NA
j_call: TRBJ2-2
d_call: NA
v_call: TRBV3-1/TRBV3-2
cdr3_length: 15
cdr3_nt: TGTGCCAGCAGCCAAGACTTGACAGGTGCCGGGGAGCTGTTTTTT
cdr3_aa: CASSQDLTGAGELFF

clone_size: NA
j_call: TRBJ1-1
d_call: NA
v_call: TRBV29-1
cdr3_length: 11
cdr3_nt: TGCAGCGTCCACGGGAACACTGAAGCTTTCTTT
cdr3_aa: CSVHGNTEAFF

clone_size: NA
j_call: TRBJ1-6
d_call: TRBD1
v_call: TRBV28
cdr3_length: 14
cdr3_nt: TGTGCCAGTTTAGGGGCAGGGGGCCCGGTGTCCCTCCACTTT
cdr3_aa: CASLGAGGPVSLHF

clone_size: NA
j_call: TRBJ2-7
d_call: TRBD2
v_call: TRBV3-1/TRBV3-2
cdr3_length: 15
cdr3_nt: TGTGCCAGCAGCCAAGACCCCGGGACTAGCGGCGAGCAGTACTTC
cdr3_aa: CASSQDPGTSGEQYF

clone_size: NA
j_call: TRBJ1-2
d_call: TRBD1
v_call: TRBV5-1
cdr3_length: 13
cdr3_nt: TGCGCCAGCAGCTTGGGGGACAGCTATGGCTACACCTTC
cdr3_aa: CASSLGDSYGYTF

clone_size: NA
j_call: TRBJ2-6
d_call: NA
v_call: TRBV15
cdr3_length: 16
cdr3_nt: TGTGCCACCAGCAGAGACAAGGGTTCTGGGGCCAACGTCCTGACTTTC
cdr3_aa: CATSRDKGSGANVLTF

clone_size: NA
j_call: TRBJ2-7
d_call: TRBD1
v_call: TRBV27
cdr3_length: 16
cdr3_nt: TGTGCCAGCAGTTTGAAAAGTGGACAGGGTCTTTACGAGCAGTACTTC
cdr3_aa: CASSLKSGQGLYEQYF

clone_size: NA
j_call: TRBJ1-2
d_call: NA
v_call: TRBV12-3/TRBV12-4
cdr3_length: 12
cdr3_nt: TGTGCCAGTCACTTACTCAGTCAAGGCTACACCTTC
cdr3_aa: CASHLLSQGYTF

clone_size: NA
j_call: TRBJ1-5
d_call: NA
v_call: TRBV19
cdr3_length: 15
cdr3_nt: TGTGCCACAACGGGGGGGTATTATAGCAATCAGCCCCAGCATTTT
cdr3_aa: CATTGGYYSNQPQHF